The 12 T cell receptor beta chains below were found in one sample sequenced in a study of spatial heterogeneity in lung cancer. Each CDR3 protein is one row after TCRdb ran MiXCR on the 5' RACE reads. The sample records more than 35,000 distinct CDR3 sequences, less than 5.5% being singletons. Time point here: sample taken at primary tumor resection. Unsorted whole RNA from tumor, nontumor lung or frozen PBMC underwent sequencing. Sequenced material: PBMCs, taken at surgery. Receptors originate from a female donor with early-stage non-small cell lung cancer.

This clonotype was counted between two and nine times. The rearrangement links TRBV6-2 or TRBV6-3 to TRBJ2-7, with unresolved D. V was pared by 8 bases and J by 2 bases, with 13 bases between. The CDR3 has 13 residues. CDR1 is MNHEY and CDR2 is SVGEGT in the germline V gene. CDR3 in DNA: TGTGCCAGCCAAAGGCAGGTGACCTACGAGCAGTACTTC. This sequence encodes CASQRQVTYEQYF.

This clonotype was detected only a few times. The chain links TRBV20-1 to TRBJ2-7, with 8 positions matching TRBD1. This CDR3 has 14 residues. The germline V gene encodes CDR1 DFQATT and CDR2 SNEGSKA (reference sequence). V lost 2 bases and J lost 4; bases outside the gene matches: 7. The CDR3 loop reads CSARTGQGSYEQYF. The DNA for the CDR3 is TGCAGTGCTAGAACCGGACAGGGCTCGTACGAGCAGTACTTC.

Many counts were recorded for this clonotype. The V call is TRBV3-1, the J call TRBJ2-1, with 12 bases aligning to TRBD1. Germline CDR1 and CDR2: LGHDT and YNNKEL (reference sequence). V shed 5 bases and J 9 bases; nucleotides not matched to a gene: 8. This CDR3 is built from 15 residues. The CDR3 region has the DNA TGTGCCAGCAGCTACCCGGGACAGGGGGCCACTGAGCAGTTCTTC. Translated: CASSYPGQGATEQFF.

This clonotype appeared a few times. Germline is not matched at one junction end, which may reflect a read error. The chain combines TRBV27 with TRBJ1-6; D perhaps matches TRBD1 (5 bases). CDR1 and CDR2 (germline): MNHEY, SMNVEV (reference sequence). This CDR3 is built from 18 residues. CDR3 in DNA: TGTGTCAGCAGAACCCCGACCAGGGCTAGCTCCTATAATTCACCCCTCCACTTT. The encoded protein is CVSRTPTRASSYNSPLHF.

The V and J genes are TRBV18 and TRBJ1-2; no clear D. Germline V gene lookup returns CDR1 KGHSH and CDR2 LQKENI. The CDR3 has 14 amino acids. V was clipped by 4 bases and J by 2 bases, with 11 bases between them. CDR3 nucleotides: TGTGCCAGCTCACAAACCCAGGAAAACTATGGCTACACCTTC. It specifies CASSQTQENYGYTF.

This clonotype was picked up a small number of times. The chain combines TRBV27 with TRBJ2-2; TRBD2 aligns across 15 bases. The CDR3 runs to 17 residues. V lost 6 bases to trimming and J lost 5 bases; unmatched junction nucleotides: 7. Germline CDR1 reads MNHEY; CDR2 reads SMNVEV (reference sequence). CDR3 in amino acids: CASRRGLAGGQTGELFF. DNA of the CDR3: TGTGCCAGCAGACGCGGACTAGCGGGGGGGCAAACCGGGGAGCTGTTTTTT.

The chain joins TRBV6-2 or TRBV6-3 to TRBJ1-5; weak D call: TRBD1 (6 bases). V lost 8 bases, J lost 2 bases, and 10 bases lay in between. The CDR3 contains 13 residues. Germline lookup yields CDR1 MNHEY and CDR2 SVGEGT. CDR3 sequence reads: CASQGYGNQPQHF. CDR3 DNA: TGTGCCAGCCAGGGGTATGGCAATCAGCCCCAGCATTTT.

Regarding this clonotype: The junction does not match germline at one end; this may be a read error. J is TRBJ1-2 and V is TRBV6-1; possibly TRBD1 for D (6 bases). CDR1 and CDR2 from the germline V gene are MNHNS and SASEGT. The CDR3 extends over 12 amino acids. The CDR3 region has the DNA TGTGCCAGCAGTGAACTCGCAGACAGGCCGCTTTTC. This sequence encodes CASSELADRPLF.

This clonotype was seen only a few times. The chain uses TRBV7-8 and TRBJ2-1; the D is unclear. This CDR3 is 15 amino acids long. The germline V gene has CDR1 SGHVS and CDR2 FQNEAQ. Trimming stripped 1 base from V and 4 bases from J, with 11 bases between. The CDR3 protein is CASSLGRFFYNEQFF. The CDR3 DNA is TGTGCCAGCAGCTTAGGCAGGTTCTTTTACAATGAGCAGTTCTTC.

This clonotype was counted many times. The chain carries TRBV7-3 and TRBJ2-3; either TRBD1 or TRBD2 may fit D (6 bases each). V lost 5 bases and J 0 bases, leaving 12 bases between the germline ends. Germline lookup yields CDR1 SGHTA and CDR2 FQGTGA. The CDR3 covers 15 residues. The chain's CDR3 is CASSPGGPSTDTQYF. As DNA, the CDR3 is TGTGCCAGCAGCCCCGGGGGCCCTAGCACAGATACGCAGTATTTT.

The table lists this clonotype with a few counts. CDR3 bases: TGTGCCAGCAGTATCGGAGCGGGGGGCACAGATACGCAGTATTTT. This codes for CASSIGAGGTDTQYF. The rearrangement links TRBV7-8 to TRBJ2-3; TRBD2 aligns across 8 bases. Unmatched junction bases numbered 6, after V lost 6 bases and J lost 1 base. The CDR3 covers 15 residues. Germline lookup yields CDR1 SGHVS and CDR2 FQNEAQ.

This clonotype was seen a handful of times. The chain joins TRBV6-5 to TRBJ1-4; D uncertain. The CDR3 runs 14 residues. CDR1 and CDR2 from the germline V gene are MNHEY and SVGAGI. Trimming removed 5 bases at V and 4 bases at J, with 11 bases between. The CDR3 spells CASSPGPNNEKLFF. CDR3 DNA: TGTGCCAGCAGTCCTGGGCCCAATAATGAAAAACTGTTTTTT.